These 32 T cell receptor beta chains were all obtained from the same sample, sequenced in a study of blood T cell repertoires in COVID-19. Here immunoSEQ multiplex PCR was the method, and the copy in TCRdb shows in-frame clones only, minus some. In the table there are about 260,000 clones, approximately 90% of which are singletons. The sequenced sample consisted of PBMCs or T cells enriched from blood (not recorded which). These receptors were collected from a man aged 45-65 years who had been exposed to COVID-19.

The rearrangement joins TRBV9 to TRBJ2-1; TRBD1 matches at 8 bases. With V trimmed by 0 bases and J by 3 bases, 11 bases remained unmatched. This CDR3 region has 18 residues. Germline-derived CDR1 and CDR2 are SGDLS and YYNGEE. The CDR3 loop reads CASSVDADRASLYNEQFF. The CDR3 DNA follows: TGTGCCAGCAGCGTAGATGCGGACAGGGCCTCGCTCTACAATGAGCAGTTCTTC.

This sequence joins TRBV5-1 and TRBJ2-1; 10 bases align to TRBD2. CDR1 SGHRS and CDR2 YFSETQ come from the germline V gene. The CDR3 runs to 15 residues. J gave up 5 bases and V 4 bases, and 6 bases lay outside the gene matches. CDR3 protein: CASSLTSGLHNEQFF. The CDR3 DNA reads as TGCGCCAGCAGCCTGACTAGCGGGCTTCACAATGAGCAGTTCTTC.

The chain joins TRBV18 to TRBJ1-3, with 8 positions matching TRBD1. The CDR3 spans 13 residues. The V segment lost 3 bases and the J segment 8 bases; nucleotides outside the gene matches: 3. Per the germline V gene, CDR1 is KGHSH and CDR2 is LQKENI. The CDR3 DNA reads TGTGCCAGCTCACCGGCAGGGGGCGACACCATATATTTT. It is translated as CASSPAGGDTIYF.

This CDR3 is CASSSRTRPQETQYF. DNA of the CDR3: TGTGCCAGTAGTTCCCGGACTAGACCCCAAGAGACCCAGTACTTC. The rearrangement links TRBV19 to TRBJ2-5; 7 bases match TRBD2. This CDR3 has 15 amino acids. J gave up 1 base and V 5 bases, and 7 bases lay outside the gene matches. CDR1 is LNHDA and CDR2 is SQIVND in the germline V gene (reference sequence).

The chain combines TRBV5-1 with TRBJ2-3; 8 nucleotides line up with TRBD2. Germline V gene lookup returns CDR1 SGHRS and CDR2 YFSETQ. Trimming took 6 bases from V and 4 from J; bases not matched to a gene: 10. The CDR3 has 15 residues. CDR3 coding DNA: TGCGCCAGCACCCCTCCGACTAGCGCCCCAGATACGCAGTATTTT. It encodes CASTPPTSAPDTQYF.

V and J are TRBV29-1 and TRBJ2-3; 7 positions agree with TRBD2. After removal of 4 bases from V and 2 bases from J, the junction contained 6 bases not matched to a gene. Per germline, CDR1 SQVTM and CDR2 ANQGSEA. This CDR3 has 14 amino acids. CDR3 DNA sequence: TGCAGCGTTGGAAGCGGGGTTGCCACAGATACGCAGTATTTT. It translates to CSVGSGVATDTQYF.

The V gene is TRBV19, the J gene TRBJ1-5; 7 nucleotides agree with TRBD1. The V gene end was trimmed by 5 bases and the J gene end by 3 bases; junction bases not matched to a gene: 19. CDR3 length: 19 residues. The germline CDR1 and CDR2 sequences are LNHDA and SQIVND (reference sequence). The CDR3 DNA follows: TGTGCCAGTAGTCGTGGGGTAAAGACAGGGACATTCATCAATCAGCCCCAGCATTTT. Residues: CASSRGVKTGTFINQPQHF. Full variable domain (remainder filled in from reference TRBV19 and TRBJ1-5): DGGITQSPKYLFRKEGQNVTLSCEQNLNHDAMYWYRQDPGQGLRLIYYSQIVNDFQKGDIAEGYSVSREKKESFPLTVTSAQKNPTAFYLCASSRGVKTGTFINQPQHFGDGTRLSIL.

This sequence joins TRBV27 and TRBJ2-1; TRBD1 aligns across 8 bases. The junction had 14 bases not matched to a gene; V was cut back by 7 bases and J by 3 bases. The CDR3 is made up of 17 amino acids. Germline CDR1 is MNHEY and CDR2 is SMNVEV (reference sequence). The chain's CDR3 is CASTLSPRQGLYNEQFF. The CDR3 bases are TGTGCCAGCACCTTAAGCCCTCGACAGGGGCTCTACAATGAGCAGTTCTTC.

This rearrangement joins TRBV19 to TRBJ2-7; TRBD1 matches at 12 bases. The CDR3 has 15 amino acids. Germline CDR1 LNHDA, CDR2 SQIVND (reference sequence). The V and J ends lost 5 bases and 8 bases, in that order; junction bases with no gene match: 10. The CDR3 nucleotides are TGTGCCAGTAGTCCCCGGGACAGGGGGCTGTACAAGCAGTACTTC. Residues: CASSPRDRGLYKQYF.

This chain links TRBV24-1 with TRBJ2-6, with a tentative D call TRBD1 (5 bases). Germline lookup yields CDR1 KGHDR and CDR2 SFDVKD. The CDR3 totals 19 residues. Deletions cut 3 bases from V and 0 bases from J, with 17 bases between. The CDR3 spells CATSDLGAKTASGANVLTF. The CDR3 DNA follows: TGTGCCACCAGTGATCTAGGGGCTAAAACAGCCTCTGGGGCCAACGTCCTGACTTTC.

This rearrangement joins TRBV27 to TRBJ2-1; 11 bases match TRBD1. The length of the CDR3 is 15 residues. From germline, CDR1 is MNHEY and CDR2 SMNVEV (reference sequence). Trimming took 4 bases from V and 6 from J; bases not matched to a gene: 5. DNA of the CDR3: TGTGCCAGCAGTTGGGAGGGGACAGGGGGCAATGAGCAGTTCTTC. This encodes CASSWEGTGGNEQFF.

This sequence joins TRBV9 and TRBJ1-1, with no clear D. The CDR3 spans 15 residues. CDR1 and CDR2 (germline): SGDLS, YYNGEE. Trimming took 0 bases from V and 3 from J, leaving 12 bases between them. The CDR3 nucleotides read TGTGCCAGCAGCGTAGTTCGTAGTCCTGACACTGAAGCTTTCTTT. It yields the protein CASSVVRSPDTEAFF.

The V gene is TRBV7-3, the J gene TRBJ2-7, with a tentative D call TRBD1 (6 bases). The CDR3 sequence is 14 residues long. Germline V gives CDR1 SGHTA, CDR2 FQGTGA. Trimming left V 5 bases short and J 0 bases short, with 11 bases between. The CDR3 loop reads CASSPTGSSYEQYF. The CDR3 coding sequence is TGTGCCAGCAGCCCGACAGGTAGCTCCTACGAGCAGTACTTC.

The chain recombines TRBV6-5 with TRBJ1-2; 7 bases agree with TRBD1. The V segment lost 4 bases and the J segment 7 bases; nucleotides outside the gene matches: 3. In germline, CDR1 is MNHEY, CDR2 SVGAGI. The CDR3 is 12 residues long. This chain's CDR3 is CASSFQGVGYTF. Here the CDR3 DNA reads TGTGCCAGCAGTTTTCAGGGGGTTGGCTACACCTTC.

V and J are TRBV6-5 and TRBJ1-6; D unresolved. The V end was cut by 8 bases, the J end by 8 bases, with 16 bases between. The germline CDR1 and CDR2 sequences are MNHEY and SVGAGI. The CDR3 runs 14 residues. CDR3 loop: CASGPRRADSPLHF. The CDR3 DNA is TGTGCCAGCGGCCCAAGGCGGGCGGATTCACCCCTCCACTTT.

This clone was detected a few times. V usage is TRBV7-9 and J usage is TRBJ2-5; D is unclear. The CDR3 is 13 residues long. Per the germline V gene, CDR1 is SEHNR and CDR2 is FQNEAQ (reference sequence). The V and J ends lost 7 bases and 5 bases respectively, with 14 bases between them. The CDR3 loop is CASTTALSETQYF. CDR3 sequence (DNA): TGTGCCAGCACCACCGCATTGAGTGAGACCCAGTACTTC.

Only one count was recorded for this clone. The V call is TRBV27, the J call TRBJ1-3; D is uncertain. Germline CDR1 is MNHEY and CDR2 is SMNVEV (reference sequence). Trimming stripped 10 bases from V and 0 bases from J, with 22 bases between. This CDR3 spans 17 amino acids. CDR3 DNA: TGTGCCAAAACACCGAGGAACCCTCAGTCCTCTGGAAACACCATATATTTT. It yields the protein CAKTPRNPQSSGNTIYF.

The chain couples TRBV28 to TRBJ2-5; weak D call: TRBD2 (6 bases). V lost 6 bases, J lost 4 bases, and 18 bases lay in between. The CDR3 is 15 amino acids. Germline V gene sequence: CDR1 MDHEN, CDR2 SYDVKM. CDR3 sequence: CASRRFGSGVETQYF. The CDR3 DNA follows: TGTGCCAGCAGAAGGTTCGGATCGGGGGTAGAGACCCAGTACTTC.

Only one count was recorded for this clone. Because the CDR3's place on the DNA is in doubt, the DNA is left out and the CDR3 is given as listed by TCRdb. CDR3 amino acids: CASSVAGGSLFF. The genes are TRBV9 and TRBJ1-4; the DNA was not compared with TRBD1, the D call given in the table. The germline CDR1 and CDR2 sequences are SGDLS and YYNGEE. The CDR3 spans 12 amino acids, including both terminal residues.

This clone showed up just a few times. The rearrangement joins TRBV5-4 to TRBJ1-5, with D possibly matching TRBD1 (6 bases). From germline, CDR1 is SGHNT and CDR2 YYREEE (reference sequence). Between the trimmed V and J ends, which lost 0 bases and 7 bases, there was a span of 8 bases. The CDR3 covers 13 residues. CDR3 protein: CASSLDRVQPQHF. The CDR3 region has the DNA TGTGCCAGCAGCTTGGACAGGGTCCAGCCCCAGCATTTT.

The J gene is TRBJ1-5, the V gene TRBV28; the D is unclear. Trimming cost V 4 bases and J 2 bases, with 9 bases left between them. In germline, CDR1 is MDHEN, CDR2 SYDVKM. CDR3 size: 14 residues. CDR3: CASSSTGGNQPQHF. The DNA for the CDR3 is TGTGCCAGCAGTTCGACCGGGGGCAATCAGCCCCAGCATTTT.

This clone was recorded a few times. The chain couples TRBV9 to TRBJ2-2, with TRBD1 matching 8 bases. The CDR3 sequence is 16 residues long. V lost 0 bases to trimming and J lost 7 bases; unmatched junction nucleotides: 8. CDR1 SGDLS and CDR2 YYNGEE come from the germline V gene. The CDR3 protein is CASSVGTGGIDGELFF. The CDR3 region has the DNA TGTGCCAGCAGCGTAGGTACAGGGGGTATCGACGGGGAGCTGTTTTTT.

The J gene is TRBJ2-5, the V gene TRBV5-4, with D possibly matching TRBD2 (5 bases). The V gene lost 4 bases and the J gene lost 1 base, with 8 bases spanning the gap. The V gene's germline CDR1 is SGHNT and CDR2 YYREEE (reference sequence). There are 13 residues in the CDR3. CDR3 coding DNA: TGTGCCAGCAGCCAGGCGGGCCAAGAGACCCAGTACTTC. As protein: CASSQAGQETQYF.

V usage is TRBV5-8 and J usage is TRBJ1-4, with TRBD1 matching 9 bases. CDR3 length equals 14 residues. The trim removed 0 bases at V and 6 bases at J, leaving 0 bases unmatched. Germline CDR1 reads SGHTS; CDR2 reads YDEGEE. CDR3 sequence (DNA): TGTGCCAGCAGCTTGGGGACAGGGGATGAAAAACTGTTTTTT. It yields the protein CASSLGTGDEKLFF.

V usage is TRBV18 and J usage is TRBJ1-2; D is uncertain. The CDR3 is made up of 17 amino acids. Germline V lookup: CDR1 KGHSH, CDR2 LQKENI. V shed 5 bases and J shed 1 base, with 20 bases lying between them. The CDR3 protein is CASSSPLRAELNYGYTF. DNA for the CDR3: TGTGCCAGCTCATCGCCACTAAGAGCAGAGCTTAACTATGGCTACACCTTC.

This clone was counted between two and nine times. The gene calls are TRBV11-2 and TRBJ1-2; the D gene is possibly TRBD1 (5 bases). The CDR3 sequence is 14 residues long. Germline V gene data show CDR1 as SGHAT and CDR2 as FQNNGV. The V and J ends lost 6 bases and 5 bases respectively, with 16 bases between them. The DNA for the CDR3 is TGTGCCAGCAGTCCCGGGGGGGGATCATATGGCTACACCTTC. Translation gives CASSPGGGSYGYTF.

The genes are TRBV5-1 and TRBJ2-5; possibly TRBD2 for D (5 bases). The CDR3 extends over 14 amino acids. Trimming left V 4 bases short and J 2 bases short, with 12 bases between. CDR1 and CDR2 from the germline V gene are SGHRS and YFSETQ. CDR3: CASSVGLRQETQYF. The DNA of the CDR3 is TGCGCCAGCAGCGTTGGACTGCGGCAAGAGACCCAGTACTTC.

The V and J genes are TRBV9 and TRBJ1-6; 7 bases map to TRBD1. CDR1 is SGDLS, CDR2 YYNGEE, per germline. Trimming at V came to 1 base and at J to 6 bases, leaving 4 bases not matched to a gene. The CDR3 runs to 15 residues. DNA of the CDR3: TGTGCCAGCAGCGTAATCGGACAGGTTAATTCACCCCTCCACTTT. Translation gives CASSVIGQVNSPLHF.

The rearrangement uses TRBV7-8 and TRBJ2-1, with D possibly TRBD2 on 5 matching bases. Germline CDR1 is SGHVS and CDR2 is FQNEAQ. This CDR3 contains 15 residues. The V gene lost 6 bases and the J gene lost 0 bases, with 12 bases spanning the gap. Here the CDR3 reads CASSQADSSYNEQFF. The CDR3, as DNA: TGTGCCAGCAGTCAAGCGGATAGCTCCTACAATGAGCAGTTCTTC. Together with reference TRBV7-8 and TRBJ2-1, the CDR3 gives the full variable domain: GAGVSQSPRYKVAKRGQDVALRCDPISGHVSLFWYQQALGQGPEFLTYFQNEAQLDKSGLPSDRFFAERPEGSVSTLKIQRTQQEDSAVYLCASSQADSSYNEQFFGPGTRLTVL.

The CDR3 here is CASSSTRGGTEAFF. Written as DNA, the CDR3 is TGTGCCAGCAGCTCGACCCGGGGGGGCACTGAAGCTTTCTTT. The chain uses TRBV11-2 and TRBJ1-1; weak D call: TRBD1 (5 bases). The V end was cut by 4 bases, the J end by 4 bases, with 13 bases between. CDR3 length: 14 residues. Germline V gives CDR1 SGHAT, CDR2 FQNNGV.

The rearrangement uses TRBV5-1 and TRBJ2-2; tentatively, D is TRBD1 (5 bases). The germline V gene has CDR1 SGHRS and CDR2 YFSETQ. The germline V and J ends were trimmed by 1 base and 4 bases, with 11 bases remaining between them. The CDR3 length is 15 residues. The DNA of the CDR3 is TGCGCCAGCAGCTTGTTACCAGGGTTCACCGGGGAGCTGTTTTTT. Its protein is CASSLLPGFTGELFF.

V usage is TRBV10-2 and J usage is TRBJ1-1; possibly TRBD1 for D (5 bases). The ends were cut back, 1 base at V and 8 bases at J, with 14 bases in the middle. The germline V gene encodes CDR1 WSHSY and CDR2 SAAADI. This CDR3 comprises 14 residues. For the CDR3, the DNA is TGCGCCAGCAGTGAGTGGCGGAGGGGCCCGGAAGCTTTCTTT. Amino acids: CASSEWRRGPEAFF.